The rows below give T cell receptor beta chains drawn from one sample of a study of blood T cell repertoires in COVID-19. Repertoires were generated with immunoSEQ multiplex PCR, while TCRdb's copy carries only in-frame clones and drops some. The table records 220,000 or so clones, around nine tenths of them present only once. Sequencing input: PBMCs or T cells enriched from blood (not recorded which). The receptors stem from a woman in her fifties or sixties with acute COVID-19. Both conserved end residues are part of each CDR3. D genes are given only for firm matches. The size entry is marked missing in some rows and otherwise reads once, few, many or a size class.

J gene,clone size,V gene,D gene,CDR3 DNA,CDR3 protein
TRBJ2-5,NA,TRBV28,NA,TGTGCCAGCAGTTTACTGCAGGGTGAGACCCAGTACTTC,CASSLLQGETQYF
TRBJ1-6,NA,TRBV16,TRBD1,TGTGCCAGCAGCCGCGATGGGACAGTAGACAACCCCCTCCACTTT,CASSRDGTVDNPLHF
TRBJ1-1,NA,TRBV19,TRBD1,TGTGCCAGTAGTATTTTTGGACAGGCGATCACTGAAGCTTTCTTT,CASSIFGQAITEAFF
TRBJ2-5,NA,TRBV7-2,TRBD2,TGTGCCAGCAGGCTAGCGGGACAAGAGACCCAGTACTTC,CASRLAGQETQYF
TRBJ2-5,NA,TRBV5-5,NA,TGTGCCAGCAGCTTGGTGTCGGTTGAGACCCAGTACTTC,CASSLVSVETQYF
TRBJ2-7,NA,TRBV3-1/TRBV3-2,TRBD2,TGTGCCAGTAGCGGGAGGATAGTCTACGAGCAGTACTTC,CASSGRIVYEQYF
TRBJ2-5,once,TRBV5-4,NA,TGTGCCAGCAGCTTGGTTGGGGGGGCCGGGAGCTCCGAGACCCAGTACTTC,CASSLVGGAGSSETQYF
TRBJ2-7,NA,TRBV3-1/TRBV3-2,TRBD2,TGTGCCAGCAGCCACGGGGTAGCGGGAGCCGAGCAGTACTTC,CASSHGVAGAEQYF
TRBJ1-4,NA,TRBV7-9,TRBD1,TGTGCCAGCAGCTTAGCCGGGACAGGGCTTAATGAAAAACTGTTTTTT,CASSLAGTGLNEKLFF
TRBJ2-7,once,TRBV10-3,TRBD2,TGTGCCATCAGTTTAACTAGCGGGAGCTCCTACGAGCAGTACTTC,CAISLTSGSSYEQYF
TRBJ2-7,NA,TRBV7-2,TRBD2,TGTGCCAGCAGCTTAGCACTAGCGGGAGACGAGCAGTACTTC,CASSLALAGDEQYF
TRBJ1-3,NA,TRBV28,TRBD1,TGTGCCAGCAGCCCCCGGACAGGGTTGGCCCACTCTGGAAACACCATATATTTT,CASSPRTGLAHSGNTIYF
TRBJ1-4,NA,TRBV5-6,TRBD1,TGTGCCAGCAGCTCGTCCCTATCGAGGGGGCTGCTTGAAAAACTGTTTTTT,CASSSSLSRGLLEKLFF
TRBJ2-7,NA,TRBV6-5,NA,TGTGCCAGCAAGAGGGTAGGTGAGCAGTACTTC,CASKRVGEQYF
TRBJ2-7,NA,TRBV27,TRBD2,TGTGCCAGCAGTCAAAGAGCGGGAGGCGCCTACGAGCAGTACTTC,CASSQRAGGAYEQYF
TRBJ1-2,NA,TRBV7-9,TRBD1,TGTGCCAGCAGCCCCCAGCCCGGGACAGGGGGCTACACCTTC,CASSPQPGTGGYTF
TRBJ1-5,NA,TRBV7-9,NA,TGTGCCAGCAGCTTAGAGGTGGGGAGTCAGCCCCAGCATTTT,CASSLEVGSQPQHF
TRBJ2-1,once,TRBV5-1,NA,TGCGCCAGCGGCCGACTAGATCCTCGGAATGAGCAGTTCTTC,CASGRLDPRNEQFF
TRBJ1-6,NA,TRBV6-5,NA,TGTGCCAGCAGTTACTCGCGTAATTCACCCCTCCACTTT,CASSYSRNSPLHF
TRBJ2-2,NA,TRBV3-1/TRBV3-2,TRBD1,TGTGCCAGCAGCCACCGGGACAGGGGGGACACCGGGGAGCTGTTTTTT,CASSHRDRGDTGELFF
TRBJ2-7,NA,TRBV3-1/TRBV3-2,TRBD2,TGTGCCAGCAGCATTCCACCGCGGCTAGCGGGAGGGCCCTACGAGCAGTACTTC,CASSIPPRLAGGPYEQYF
TRBJ2-7,NA,TRBV11-2,TRBD1,TGTGCCAGCAGCCCGGGGACAGGCGAGCAGTACTTC,CASSPGTGEQYF
TRBJ1-2,NA,TRBV28,TRBD1,TGTGCCAGCAGTGCATCGGGACAGGGGGTTCTTGGCTACACCTTC,CASSASGQGVLGYTF
TRBJ2-1,NA,TRBV6-4,TRBD2,TGTGCCAGCAGTGACTGGGTAGCGGGAGCAAATGAGCAGTTCTTC,CASSDWVAGANEQFF
TRBJ1-5,NA,TRBV2,NA,TGTGCCAGCAGTGAAGAGGTCGGGTTCCAGCCCCAGCATTTT,CASSEEVGFQPQHF
TRBJ1-1,NA,TRBV5-1,NA,TGCGCCAGCAGCGAGTGGACAGCGAACACTGAAGCTTTCTTT,CASSEWTANTEAFF
TRBJ1-5,NA,TRBV2,TRBD1,TGTGCCAGCAGTGATGGGGGACAGGGGTATCAGCCCCAGCATTTT,CASSDGGQGYQPQHF
TRBJ2-7,NA,TRBV6-6,TRBD1,TGTGCCAGCAGTTACCGGACAGGGGGCATCAAGTACTTC,CASSYRTGGIKYF
TRBJ1-4,NA,TRBV6-2/TRBV6-3,TRBD1,TGTGCCAGCAGTTACCGAAGAGGGACAGGGAAGTATAATGAAAAACTGTTTTTT,CASSYRRGTGKYNEKLFF
TRBJ1-5,NA,TRBV6-5,TRBD1,TGTGCCAGCGGCCGGGACAGGGTTAATCAGCCCCAGCATTTT,CASGRDRVNQPQHF
TRBJ1-1,NA,TRBV18,TRBD1,TGTGCCAGCTCACCCTACCTCCGGGACAGGGGTTCATCGGACACTGAAGCTTTCTTT,CASSPYLRDRGSSDTEAFF
TRBJ1-2,once,TRBV28,NA,TGTGCCAGCAGTTTGCAGGGGCGGGCTTGGGGCTACACCTTC,CASSLQGRAWGYTF
TRBJ1-1,NA,TRBV27,NA,TGTGCCAGCAGTTCGACAGGATTTCAACGGGCTTTCTTT,CASSSTGFQRAFF
TRBJ1-1,NA,TRBV5-5,TRBD1,TGTGCCAGCAGAATGGGACAGGGTACCGTTACTGAAGCTTTCTTT,CASRMGQGTVTEAFF
TRBJ1-6,NA,TRBV19,TRBD1,TGTGCCAGTAGTATAGTCGGACAGGGCAGCGGATCACCCCTCCACTTT,CASSIVGQGSGSPLHF
TRBJ2-7,once,TRBV5-1,TRBD1,TGCGCCAGCAGCTTAGGGACAGAAGGCTACGAGCAGTACTTC,CASSLGTEGYEQYF
TRBJ1-5,NA,TRBV6-1,NA,TGTGCCAGCAGTGTAAGGGGGTTTGATGGCAATCAGCCCCAGCATTTT,CASSVRGFDGNQPQHF
TRBJ2-7,NA,TRBV27,TRBD2,TGTGCCAGCAGTTGGTCGACTAGCGGGAGTTACGAGCAGTACTTC,CASSWSTSGSYEQYF
TRBJ1-3,NA,TRBV28,NA,TGTGCCAGCAGTTTCCAGTTTACCTTATCTAATGGGGGGGTCCTCTCTGGAAACACCATATATTTT,CASSFQFTLSNGGVLSGNTIYF
TRBJ1-3,NA,TRBV7-3,NA,TGTGCCAGCAGCTTCGACATGGGGCCTGGAAACACCATATATTTT,CASSFDMGPGNTIYF
TRBJ2-5,once,TRBV7-9,NA,TGTGCCAGCAGCTTTGGAGTGAAACATCAAGAGACCCAGTACTTC,CASSFGVKHQETQYF
TRBJ1-5,NA,TRBV19,NA,TGTGCCAGTAGTGAGAAGTTCAATCAGCCCCAGCATTTT,CASSEKFNQPQHF
TRBJ2-5,NA,TRBV3-1/TRBV3-2,NA,TGTGCCAGCAGCCAAGAAGAGGGGGGGAGGGCCCGTGAGACCCAGTACTTC,CASSQEEGGRARETQYF
TRBJ1-5,NA,TRBV18,NA,TGTGCCAGCTCACCACGTGGGGGACAAAGTAGTCAGCCCCAGCATTTT,CASSPRGGQSSQPQHF
TRBJ2-4,NA,TRBV9,NA,TGTGCCAGCAGCGTAGCCGTGGGGAGCGCCAAAAACATTCAGTACTTC,CASSVAVGSAKNIQYF
TRBJ1-2,NA,TRBV25-1,TRBD1,TGTGCCAGCAGCGTTAGACAGGGACATGGCTACACCTTC,CASSVRQGHGYTF
TRBJ2-7,NA,TRBV27,NA,TGTGCCAGCAGTTTATTTCAGGGGAGAATGGGTAACGAGCAGTACTTC,CASSLFQGRMGNEQYF
TRBJ1-6,NA,TRBV24-1,NA,TGTGCCACCAGTGCGCGGGGGACCAATTCACCCCTCCACTTT,CATSARGTNSPLHF